The clone carrying this T cell receptor beta chain was seen many times. Its antigen is as yet unknown. The germline gives CDR1 SEHNR, CDR2 FQNEAQ (reference sequence). The CDR3 has 14 residues. V shed 1 base and J shed 3 bases, with 10 bases lying between them. Each CDR3 protein is one row after TCRdb ran MiXCR on the 5' RACE reads. The table lists about 66,000 distinct CDR3 sequences, nearly 3.5% of them singletons. This sample was included in a study of neurological immune-mediated disorders. Study-wide findings and caveats: There was no clinical or MRI feature that showed an association with the multiple sclerosis repertoire cluster. One related-CDR3 cluster, identified by phylogenetic grouping, held the repertoires of 18 of 34 multiple sclerosis patients and was a possible signature.

The sample was PBMCs. The sequence came from a middle-aged man with multiple sclerosis. This chain connects TRBV7-9 to TRBJ2-7; D possibly corresponds to TRBD2 (6 bases). CDR3 protein: CASSLDREVYEQYF. CDR3 sequence (DNA): TGTGCCAGCAGCTTAGATAGGGAGGTCTACGAGCAGTACTTC. The whole variable domain, filled in from reference TRBV7-9 and TRBJ2-7, reads DTGVSQNPRHKITKRGQNVTFRCDPISEHNRLYWYRQTLGQGPEFLTYFQNEAQLEKSRLLSDRFSAERPKGSFSTLEIQRTEQGDSAMYLCASSLDREVYEQYFGPGTRLTVT.